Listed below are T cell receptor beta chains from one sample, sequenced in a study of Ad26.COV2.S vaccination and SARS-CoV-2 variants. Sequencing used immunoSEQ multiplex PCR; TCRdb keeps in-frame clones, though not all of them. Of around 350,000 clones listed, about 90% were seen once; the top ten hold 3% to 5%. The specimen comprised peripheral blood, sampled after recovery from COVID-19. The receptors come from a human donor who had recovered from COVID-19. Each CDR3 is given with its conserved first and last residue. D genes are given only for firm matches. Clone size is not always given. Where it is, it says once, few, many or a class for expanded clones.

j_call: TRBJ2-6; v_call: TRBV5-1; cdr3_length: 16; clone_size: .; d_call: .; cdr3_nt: TGCGCCAGCAGCTTGGACGGGGGGCCTGGGGCCAACGTCCTGACTTTC; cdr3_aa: CASSLDGGPGANVLTF
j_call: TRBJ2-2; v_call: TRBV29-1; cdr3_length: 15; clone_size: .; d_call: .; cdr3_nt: TGCAGCGTTGTAGTCGGGGGCAGTAACACCGGGGAGCTGTTTTTT; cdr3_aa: CSVVVGGSNTGELFF
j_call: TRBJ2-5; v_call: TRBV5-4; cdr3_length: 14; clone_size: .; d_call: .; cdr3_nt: TGTGCCAGCAGCTTGGTGGGCGCCGGGGAGACCCAGTACTTC; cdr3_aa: CASSLVGAGETQYF
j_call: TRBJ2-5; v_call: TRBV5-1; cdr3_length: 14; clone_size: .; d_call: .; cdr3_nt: TGCGCCAGCAGCCCATACAGGGTGTTCGAGACCCAGTACTTC; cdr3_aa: CASSPYRVFETQYF
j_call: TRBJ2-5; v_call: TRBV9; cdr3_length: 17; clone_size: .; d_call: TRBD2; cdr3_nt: TGTGCCAGCAGCGTAGGGGTCGTGACTAGCGGGGGAGAGACCCAGTACTTC; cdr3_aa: CASSVGVVTSGGETQYF
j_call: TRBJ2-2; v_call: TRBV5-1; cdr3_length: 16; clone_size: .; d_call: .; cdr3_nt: TGCGCCAGCAGCTTGAAACAGGCTACGAACACCGGGGAGCTGTTTTTT; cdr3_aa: CASSLKQATNTGELFF
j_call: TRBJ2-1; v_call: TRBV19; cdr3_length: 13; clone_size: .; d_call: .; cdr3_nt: TGTGCCAGTAGTCTTGGGGGGAGCAATGAGCAGTTCTTC; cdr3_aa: CASSLGGSNEQFF
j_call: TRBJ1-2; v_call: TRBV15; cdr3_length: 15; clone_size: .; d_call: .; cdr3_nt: TGTGCCACCAGCAGAGATCGGGGGGGAAACTATGGCTACACCTTC; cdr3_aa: CATSRDRGGNYGYTF
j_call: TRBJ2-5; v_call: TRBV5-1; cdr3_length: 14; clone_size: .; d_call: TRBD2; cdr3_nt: TGCGCCAGCAGCTTGGCGGGGGGTCGGGAGACCCAGTACTTC; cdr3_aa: CASSLAGGRETQYF
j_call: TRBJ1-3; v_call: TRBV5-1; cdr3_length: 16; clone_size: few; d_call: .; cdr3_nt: TGCGCCAGCAGCCCCCTACAGGCCAACTCTGGAAACACCATATATTTT; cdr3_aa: CASSPLQANSGNTIYF
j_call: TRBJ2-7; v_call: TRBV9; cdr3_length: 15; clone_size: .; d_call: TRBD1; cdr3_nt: TGTGCCAGCAGCGTAGAGGGGGCACCCATCTACGAGCAGTACTTC; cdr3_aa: CASSVEGAPIYEQYF
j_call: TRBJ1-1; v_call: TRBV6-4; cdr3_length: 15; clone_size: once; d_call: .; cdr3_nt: TGTGCCAGCAGCCGGGAAGGGGACATGAACACTGAAGCTTTCTTT; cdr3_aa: CASSREGDMNTEAFF
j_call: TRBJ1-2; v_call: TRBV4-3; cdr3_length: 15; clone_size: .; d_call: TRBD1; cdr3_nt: TGCGCCAGCAGCCAAGATCAGGGGGTGATCTATGGCTACACCTTC; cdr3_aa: CASSQDQGVIYGYTF
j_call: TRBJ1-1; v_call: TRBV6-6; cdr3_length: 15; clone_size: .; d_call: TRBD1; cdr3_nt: TGTGCCAGCAGCCGACAGGGATCTGGGGGTTTTGAAGCTTTCTTT; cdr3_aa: CASSRQGSGGFEAFF
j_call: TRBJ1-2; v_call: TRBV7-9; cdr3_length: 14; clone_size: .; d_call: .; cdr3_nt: TGTGCCAGCAGCGTCTTAGACAGGAACTATGGCTACACCTTC; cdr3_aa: CASSVLDRNYGYTF
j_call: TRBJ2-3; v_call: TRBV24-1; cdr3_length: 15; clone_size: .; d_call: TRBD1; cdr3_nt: TGTGCCACCAGCAACCCAGGGGGCAGCACAGATACGCAGTATTTT; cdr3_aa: CATSNPGGSTDTQYF
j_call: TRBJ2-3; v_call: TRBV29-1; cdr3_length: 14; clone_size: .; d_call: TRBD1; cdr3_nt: TGCAGCGTTGACCCGACAGGGGGGGCAGATACGCAGTATTTT; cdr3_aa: CSVDPTGGADTQYF
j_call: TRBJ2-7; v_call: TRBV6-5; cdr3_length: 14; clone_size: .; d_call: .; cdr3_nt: TGTGCCAGCAGTTACTCGAAGGCGACCTACGAGCAGTACTTC; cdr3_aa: CASSYSKATYEQYF
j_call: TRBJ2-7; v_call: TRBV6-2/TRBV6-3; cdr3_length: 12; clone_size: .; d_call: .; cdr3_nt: TGTGCCAGCAGTTTTATGAACTACGAGCAGTACTTC; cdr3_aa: CASSFMNYEQYF
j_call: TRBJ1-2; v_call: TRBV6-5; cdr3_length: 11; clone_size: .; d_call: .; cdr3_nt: TGTGCCAGCAGTTTCAAGGGCAGTTACACCTTC; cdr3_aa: CASSFKGSYTF
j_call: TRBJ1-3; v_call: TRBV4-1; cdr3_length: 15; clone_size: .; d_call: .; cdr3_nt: TGCGCCAGCAGCCAAGTCGGGTTGCCGGGAAACACCATATATTTT; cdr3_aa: CASSQVGLPGNTIYF
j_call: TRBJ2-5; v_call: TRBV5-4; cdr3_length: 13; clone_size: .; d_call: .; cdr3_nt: TGTGCCAGCAGCATACTAGAATCGGAGACCCAGTACTTC; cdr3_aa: CASSILESETQYF
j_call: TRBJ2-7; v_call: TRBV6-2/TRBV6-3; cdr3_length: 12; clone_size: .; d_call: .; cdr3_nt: TGTGCCAGCAGTTACCCAGGGGCGGAGCAGTACTTC; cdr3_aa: CASSYPGAEQYF
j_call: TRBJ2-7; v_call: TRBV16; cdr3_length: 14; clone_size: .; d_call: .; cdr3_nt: TGTGCCAGCAGCCAATCCCCCGGGGGAAACGAGCAGTACTTC; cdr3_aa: CASSQSPGGNEQYF
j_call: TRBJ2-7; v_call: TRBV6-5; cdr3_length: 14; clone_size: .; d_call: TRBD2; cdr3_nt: TGTGCCAGCAGTTACGGGGGGGGTACCAACGAGCAGTACTTC; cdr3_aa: CASSYGGGTNEQYF
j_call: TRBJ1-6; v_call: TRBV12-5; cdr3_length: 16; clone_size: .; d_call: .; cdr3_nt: TGTGCTAGTGGAACGGATAGGGGCTCCTATAATTCACCCCTCCACTTT; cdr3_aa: CASGTDRGSYNSPLHF
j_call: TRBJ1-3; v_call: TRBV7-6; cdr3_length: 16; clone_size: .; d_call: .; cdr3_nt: TGTGCCAGCAGCTTAAGGGGGGGACCCCAAAAAAGGTCCATATATTTT; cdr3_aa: CASSLRGGPQKRSIYF
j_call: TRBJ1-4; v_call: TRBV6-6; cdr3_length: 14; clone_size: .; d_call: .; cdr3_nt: TGTGCCAGCAGCCTAGTGGCAACTAATGAAAAACTGTTTTTT; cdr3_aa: CASSLVATNEKLFF
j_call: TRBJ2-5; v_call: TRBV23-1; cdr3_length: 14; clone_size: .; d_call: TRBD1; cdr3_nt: TGCGCCAGCAGTCAATCCGGGACAGAAGAGACCCAGTACTTC; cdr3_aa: CASSQSGTEETQYF
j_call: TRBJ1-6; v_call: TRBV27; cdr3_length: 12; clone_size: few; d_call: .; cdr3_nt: TGTGCCAGCGGACTGACCAATTCACCCCTCCACTTT; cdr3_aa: CASGLTNSPLHF
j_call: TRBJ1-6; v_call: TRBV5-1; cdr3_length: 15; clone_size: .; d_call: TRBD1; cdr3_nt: TGCGCCAGTAAGGAGGGGACAGGGGGTAATTCACCCCTCCACTTT; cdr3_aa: CASKEGTGGNSPLHF